This TCR beta chain was retrieved from a study of blood T cell repertoires in COVID-19. Study context: The United States, Italy and Spain supplied acute and convalescent COVID-19 samples.

The age range of participants was 18 to 89 years, with residence in 20 to 25 US areas. This CDR3 has 12 amino acids. Germline V gives CDR1 LNHNV, CDR2 YYDKDF (reference sequence). The V segment lost 0 bases and the J segment 14 bases; nucleotides outside the gene matches: 4. Produced via immunoSEQ multiplex PCR; TCRdb's table is partial and in-frame only. The sample lists around 300,000 clones, roughly nine tenths occurring once. The V call is TRBV15, the J call TRBJ2-5; 9 nucleotides line up with TRBD2. The TCR originated in a woman aged 18 to 35 who had recovered from COVID-19. Input material: PBMCs or T cells enriched from blood (not recorded which). CDR3 nucleotide sequence: TGTGCCACCAGCAGAGATTCGGGACTAGCTTACTTC. Translation: CATSRDSGLAYF.